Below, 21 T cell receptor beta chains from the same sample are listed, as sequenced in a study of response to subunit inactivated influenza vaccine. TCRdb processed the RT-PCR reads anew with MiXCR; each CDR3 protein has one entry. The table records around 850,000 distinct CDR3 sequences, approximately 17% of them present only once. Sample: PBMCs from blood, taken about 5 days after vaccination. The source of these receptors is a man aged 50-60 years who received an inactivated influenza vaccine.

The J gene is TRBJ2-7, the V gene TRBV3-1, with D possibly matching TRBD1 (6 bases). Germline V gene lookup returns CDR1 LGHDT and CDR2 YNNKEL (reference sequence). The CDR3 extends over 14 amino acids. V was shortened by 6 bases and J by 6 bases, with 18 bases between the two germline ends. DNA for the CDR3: TGTGCCAGCAGGACGACAGGAAGAGGGGGCGAGCAGTACTTC. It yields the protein CASRTTGRGGEQYF.

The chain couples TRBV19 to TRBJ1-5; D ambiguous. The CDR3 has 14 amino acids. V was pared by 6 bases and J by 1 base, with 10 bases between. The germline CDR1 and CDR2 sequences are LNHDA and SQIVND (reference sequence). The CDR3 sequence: CASRGKGSNQPQHF. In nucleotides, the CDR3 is TGTGCCAGTAGAGGAAAAGGAAGCAATCAGCCCCAGCATTTT.

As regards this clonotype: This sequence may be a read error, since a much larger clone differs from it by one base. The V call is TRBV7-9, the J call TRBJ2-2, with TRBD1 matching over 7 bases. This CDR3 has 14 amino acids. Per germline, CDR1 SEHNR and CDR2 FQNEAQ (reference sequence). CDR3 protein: CDSRRDSNTGELFF. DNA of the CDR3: TGTGACAGCAGACGGGACAGCAACACCGGGGAGCTGTTTTTT. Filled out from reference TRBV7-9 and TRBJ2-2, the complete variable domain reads DTGVSQNPRHKITKRGQNVTFRCDPISEHNRLYWYRQTLGQGPEFLTYFQNEAQLEKSRLLSDRFSAERPKGSFSTLEIQRTEQGDSAMYLCDSRRDSNTGELFFGEGSRLTVL.

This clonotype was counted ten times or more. The CDR3, as DNA: TGCAGCGCTACACGAGACAGCCTAGATACGCAGTATTTT. Amino acid sequence: CSATRDSLDTQYF. The V and J genes are TRBV29-1 and TRBJ2-3; perhaps TRBD1 as D (5 bases). Germline values: CDR1 SQVTM, CDR2 ANQGSEA. The CDR3 spans 13 residues. Trimming stripped 7 bases from V and 5 bases from J, with 16 bases between.

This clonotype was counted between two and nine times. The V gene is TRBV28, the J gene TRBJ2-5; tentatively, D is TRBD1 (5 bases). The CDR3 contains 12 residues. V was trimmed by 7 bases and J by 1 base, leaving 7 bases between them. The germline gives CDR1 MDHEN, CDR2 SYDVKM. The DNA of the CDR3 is TGTGCCAGCATGGACACCCAAGAGACCCAGTACTTC. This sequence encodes CASMDTQETQYF.

In DNA, the CDR3 is TGTGCCAGCAGCCAAGTAGCGGGAGGGATCGCAGATACGCAGTATTTT. Its protein is CASSQVAGGIADTQYF. The chain carries TRBV4-2 and TRBJ2-3; the match to TRBD2 covers 11 bases. CDR1 and CDR2 (germline): LGHNA, YNFKEQ. The V gene end was trimmed by 1 base and the J gene end by 4 bases; junction bases not matched to a gene: 4. The CDR3 length is 16 residues.

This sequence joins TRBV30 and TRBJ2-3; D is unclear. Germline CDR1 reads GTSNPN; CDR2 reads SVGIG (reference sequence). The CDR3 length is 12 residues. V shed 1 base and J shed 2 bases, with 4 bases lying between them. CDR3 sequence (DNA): TGTGCCTGGAGTGGCTTCACAGATACGCAGTATTTT. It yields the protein CAWSGFTDTQYF.

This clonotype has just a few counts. The CDR3 loop is CASRGLAGGSYNEQFF. The CDR3 region has the DNA TGTGCCAGCAGGGGACTAGCGGGGGGCTCCTACAATGAGCAGTTCTTC. V usage is TRBV6-1 and J usage is TRBJ2-1; TRBD2 matches 15 bases. This CDR3 is built from 16 residues. Losses at the gene ends were 6 bases for V and 0 bases for J; bases not matched to a gene: 0. The germline V gene encodes CDR1 MNHNS and CDR2 SASEGT.

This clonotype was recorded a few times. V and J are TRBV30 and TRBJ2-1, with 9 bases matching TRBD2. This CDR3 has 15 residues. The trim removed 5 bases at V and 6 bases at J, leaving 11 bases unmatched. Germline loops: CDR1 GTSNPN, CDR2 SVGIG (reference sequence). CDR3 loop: CAWGEGTSPSNEQFF. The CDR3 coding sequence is TGTGCCTGGGGGGAGGGGACTAGCCCGTCCAATGAGCAGTTCTTC.

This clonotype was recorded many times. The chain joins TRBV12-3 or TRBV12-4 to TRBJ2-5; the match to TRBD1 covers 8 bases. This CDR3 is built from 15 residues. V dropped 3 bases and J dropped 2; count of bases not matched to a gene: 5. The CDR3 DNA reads TGTGCCAGCAGTTTGGGCGGACAGGGTCAAGAGACCCAGTACTTC. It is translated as CASSLGGQGQETQYF.

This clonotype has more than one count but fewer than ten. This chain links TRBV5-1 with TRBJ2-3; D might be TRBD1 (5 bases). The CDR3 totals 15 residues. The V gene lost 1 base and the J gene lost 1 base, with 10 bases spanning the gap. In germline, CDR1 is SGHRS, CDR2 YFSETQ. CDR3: CASSLRPGRTDTQYF. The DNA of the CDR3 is TGCGCCAGCAGCTTGCGCCCAGGGCGCACAGATACGCAGTATTTT.

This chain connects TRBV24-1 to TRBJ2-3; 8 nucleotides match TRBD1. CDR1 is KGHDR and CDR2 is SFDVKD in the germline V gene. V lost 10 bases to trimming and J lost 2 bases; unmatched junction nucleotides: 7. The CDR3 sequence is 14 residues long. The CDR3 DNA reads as TGTGCCACTGCTGGGGACAGGCTCACAGATACGCAGTATTTT. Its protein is CATAGDRLTDTQYF.

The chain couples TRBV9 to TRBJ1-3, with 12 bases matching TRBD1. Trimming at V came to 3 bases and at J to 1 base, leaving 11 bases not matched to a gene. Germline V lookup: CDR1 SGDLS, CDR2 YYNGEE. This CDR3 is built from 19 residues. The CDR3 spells CASSAGQGAKGWSGNTIYF. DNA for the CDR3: TGTGCCAGCAGCGCGGGACAGGGGGCTAAAGGCTGGTCTGGAAACACCATATATTTT.

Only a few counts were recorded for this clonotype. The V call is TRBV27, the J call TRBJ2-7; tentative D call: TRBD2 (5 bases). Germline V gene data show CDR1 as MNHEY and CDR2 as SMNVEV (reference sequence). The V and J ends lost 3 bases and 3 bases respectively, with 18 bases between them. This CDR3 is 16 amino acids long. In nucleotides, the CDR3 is TGTGCCAGCAGTTTCCTCGGGATAGATGGTGGCTACGAGCAGTACTTC. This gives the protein CASSFLGIDGGYEQYF.

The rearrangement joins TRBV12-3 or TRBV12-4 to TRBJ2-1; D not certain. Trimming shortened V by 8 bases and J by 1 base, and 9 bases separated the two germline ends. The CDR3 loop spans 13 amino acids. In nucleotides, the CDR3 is TGTGCCAGCGCGAGGAATTCCTACAATGAGCAGTTCTTC. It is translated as CASARNSYNEQFF.

The CDR3 DNA reads as TGTGCCAGCAGCCGCTTGGCGACTAGCGCGACCTACGAGCAGTACTTC. It is translated as CASSRLATSATYEQYF. This chain connects TRBV7-9 to TRBJ2-7; the match to TRBD2 covers 8 bases. Germline CDR1 SEHNR, CDR2 FQNEAQ (reference sequence). The ends lost 5 bases at V and 2 bases at J; junction bases unmatched: 11. The CDR3 runs 16 residues. Supplemented by reference TRBV7-9 and TRBJ2-7, the full variable domain reads DTGVSQNPRHKITKRGQNVTFRCDPISEHNRLYWYRQTLGQGPEFLTYFQNEAQLEKSRLLSDRFSAERPKGSFSTLEIQRTEQGDSAMYLCASSRLATSATYEQYFGPGTRLTVT.

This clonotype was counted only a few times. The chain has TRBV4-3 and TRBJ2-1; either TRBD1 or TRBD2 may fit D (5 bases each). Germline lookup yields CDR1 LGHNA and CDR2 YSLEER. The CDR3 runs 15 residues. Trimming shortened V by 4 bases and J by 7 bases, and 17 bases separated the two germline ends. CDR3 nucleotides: TGCGCCAGCAGCCCCGGGCAGGGTCGGAGGAATGAGCAGTTCTTC. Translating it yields CASSPGQGRRNEQFF.

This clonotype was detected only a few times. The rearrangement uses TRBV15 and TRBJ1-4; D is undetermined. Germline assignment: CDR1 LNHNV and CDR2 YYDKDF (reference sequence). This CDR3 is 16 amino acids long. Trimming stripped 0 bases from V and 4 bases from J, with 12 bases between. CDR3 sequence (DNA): TGTGCCACCAGCAGAGATAGACGGCTGTTTAATGAAAAACTGTTTTTT. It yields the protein CATSRDRRLFNEKLFF.

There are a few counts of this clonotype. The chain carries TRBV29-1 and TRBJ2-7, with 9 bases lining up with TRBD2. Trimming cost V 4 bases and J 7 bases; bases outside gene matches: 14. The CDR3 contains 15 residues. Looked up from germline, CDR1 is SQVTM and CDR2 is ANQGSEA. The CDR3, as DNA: TGCAGCGTTGCCCGGGGTAGCGGGGGCCCTAAGGAGCAGTACTTC. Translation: CSVARGSGGPKEQYF.

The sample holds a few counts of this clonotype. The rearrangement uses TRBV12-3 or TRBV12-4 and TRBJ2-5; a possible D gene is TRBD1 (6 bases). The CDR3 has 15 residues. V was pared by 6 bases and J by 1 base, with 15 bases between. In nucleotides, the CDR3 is TGTGCCAGCAGGCCCGCACAGGGCCCCCAAGAGACCCAGTACTTC. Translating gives CASRPAQGPQETQYF.

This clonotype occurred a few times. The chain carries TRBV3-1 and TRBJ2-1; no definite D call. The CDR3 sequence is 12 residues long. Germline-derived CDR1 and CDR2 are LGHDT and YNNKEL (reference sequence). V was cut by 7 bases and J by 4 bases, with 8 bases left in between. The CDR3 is CASKDVYNEQFF. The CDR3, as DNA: TGTGCCAGCAAGGATGTATACAATGAGCAGTTCTTC.